This entry describes one TCR beta chain. The antigen remains unidentified. Method: immunoSEQ multiplex PCR; TCRdb's copy keeps in-frame clones and lacks some. The sample records approximately 60,000 clones, 70% to 85% being singletons. The data originate from a study of radiotherapy plus CTLA-4 blockade in lung cancer. About the research overall: Disease control was achieved by around 30% of patients, and objective responses by 15% to 20%.

Study-wide results and caveats: How blood T cell clones changed early, along with interferon-beta, reportedly forecast response best.

Germline loops: CDR1 SGHNT, CDR2 YENEEA. After removal of 5 bases from V and 6 bases from J, the junction contained 14 bases not matched to a gene. CDR3 length equals 16 residues. Each patient with chemo-refractory metastatic non-small-cell lung cancer was treated with focal radiation plus CTLA-4 blockade using ipilimumab. The TCR sequence derives from a human donor with non-small cell lung cancer whose response to radiotherapy plus ipilimumab could not be evaluated. This sequence joins TRBV11-3 and TRBJ2-7; 9 bases are shared with TRBD2. This specimen was peripheral blood, taken from a patient treated with radiotherapy plus ipilimumab. The chain's CDR3 is CASSPSGLAGFAEQYF. The CDR3 bases are TGTGCCAGCAGCCCCTCGGGGCTAGCGGGATTCGCCGAGCAGTACTTC.